This entry concerns a single T cell receptor (beta chain). Some clones are missing from TCRdb's copy, which holds only in-frame ones; the method was immunoSEQ multiplex PCR. The repertoire holds roughly 500,000 clones, with 80% to 90% as singletons. This sample was included in a study of blood T cell repertoires in COVID-19. Looking at the study overall: From the United States, Italy and Spain came samples of acute and convalescent COVID-19.

There are 13 residues in the CDR3. Germline V CDR1 and CDR2: MNHNS, SASEGT. The V end was cut by 3 bases, the J end by 3 bases, with 8 bases between. The genes are TRBV6-1 and TRBJ1-2; D gene ambiguous. Material: peripheral blood. The TCR originated in a human donor in a cohort sampled during active COVID-19. The CDR3 bases are TGTGCCAGCAGTGAGACACCTTACTATGGCTACACCTTC. Translating gives CASSETPYYGYTF.